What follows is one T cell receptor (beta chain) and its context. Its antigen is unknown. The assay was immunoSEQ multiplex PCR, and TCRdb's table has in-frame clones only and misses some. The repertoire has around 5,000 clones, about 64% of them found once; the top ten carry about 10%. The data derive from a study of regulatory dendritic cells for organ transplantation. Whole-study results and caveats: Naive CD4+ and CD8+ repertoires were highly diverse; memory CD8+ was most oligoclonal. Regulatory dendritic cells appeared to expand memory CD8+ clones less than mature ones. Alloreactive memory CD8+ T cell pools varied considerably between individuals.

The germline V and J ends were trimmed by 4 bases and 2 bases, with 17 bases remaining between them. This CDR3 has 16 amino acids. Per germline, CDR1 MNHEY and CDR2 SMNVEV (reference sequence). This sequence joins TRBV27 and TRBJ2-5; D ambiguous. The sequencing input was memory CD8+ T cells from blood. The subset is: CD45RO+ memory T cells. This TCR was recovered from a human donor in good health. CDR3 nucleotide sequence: TGTGCCAGCAGTTCTTTTTCGAGGCTTAGTCAAGAGACCCAGTACTTC. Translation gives CASSSFSRLSQETQYF.